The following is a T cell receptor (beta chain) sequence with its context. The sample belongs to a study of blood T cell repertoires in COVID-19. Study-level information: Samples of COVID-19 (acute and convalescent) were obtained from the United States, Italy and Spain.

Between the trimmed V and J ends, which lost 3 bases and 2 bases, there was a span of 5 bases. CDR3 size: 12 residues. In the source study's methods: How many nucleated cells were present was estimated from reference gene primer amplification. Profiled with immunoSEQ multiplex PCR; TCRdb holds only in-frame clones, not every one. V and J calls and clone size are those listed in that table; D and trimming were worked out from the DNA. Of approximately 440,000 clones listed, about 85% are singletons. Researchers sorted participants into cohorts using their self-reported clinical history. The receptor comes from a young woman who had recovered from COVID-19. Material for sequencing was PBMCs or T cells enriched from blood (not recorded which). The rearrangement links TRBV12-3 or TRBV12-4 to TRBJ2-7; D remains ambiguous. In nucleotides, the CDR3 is TGTGCCAGCAGTTTTGGGCCCTACGAGCAGTACTTC. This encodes CASSFGPYEQYF.